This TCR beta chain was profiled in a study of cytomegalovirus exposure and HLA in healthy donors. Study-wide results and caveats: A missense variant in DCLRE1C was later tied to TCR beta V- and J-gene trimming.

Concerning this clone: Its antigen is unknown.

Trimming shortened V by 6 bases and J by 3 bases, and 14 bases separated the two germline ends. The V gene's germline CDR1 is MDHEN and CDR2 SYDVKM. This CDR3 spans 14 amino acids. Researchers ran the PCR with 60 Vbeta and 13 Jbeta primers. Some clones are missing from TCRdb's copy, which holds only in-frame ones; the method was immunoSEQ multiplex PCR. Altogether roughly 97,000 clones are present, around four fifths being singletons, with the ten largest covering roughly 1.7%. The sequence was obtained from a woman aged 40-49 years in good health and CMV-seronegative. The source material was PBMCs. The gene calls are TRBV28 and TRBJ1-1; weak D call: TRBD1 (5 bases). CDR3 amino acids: CASRRRGWDTEAFF. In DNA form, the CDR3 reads TGTGCCAGCAGGAGAAGGGGTTGGGACACTGAAGCTTTCTTT.